This entry concerns a single T cell receptor (beta chain). This clonotype was recorded many times. The target of this receptor is not known. No much larger clonotype is one base removed from it; base qualities were not supplied. The sample originates from a study of neurological immune-mediated disorders (dated by TCRdb to between 2018 and 2021). Looking at the study overall: Of the roughly 34 multiple sclerosis patients, around 30 had relapsing-remitting MS and 3 had secondary progressive MS. The 90 to 120 TCR-beta libraries covered PBMC samples along with longitudinal samples, technical triplicates, and paired sorted CD4+ and CD8+ T-cell subsets. The study compared peripheral blood TCR-beta repertoires of HTLV-I-associated myelopathy (HAM/TSP) patients, multiple sclerosis patients and healthy controls using UMI-based sequencing. The cohort included 68 subjects: approximately 15 with HAM/TSP, around 35 with multiple sclerosis, and approximately 20 healthy controls. Broad study findings and their caveats: No identical CDR3 amino acid sequences were shared among expanded clones across subjects, suggesting private TCR-beta repertoires in all groups. TCR clonal expansion was highest in HAM/TSP patients and lowest in MS patients, with MS patients falling below even healthy controls. In phylogenetic analysis, the repertoires of 18 of 34 MS patients grouped into a cluster of related CDR3 sequences, which suggests a possible signature at the repertoire level. No clinical or MRI features were associated with the MS cluster, and the authors said that larger cohorts are needed.

The V end loses 0 bases and the J end loses 5 bases, and a stretch of 14 bases separates them. The CDR3 has 15 amino acids, counting the end cysteine and phenylalanine. The entry retains the CDR3 DNA only, 45 bases that are in frame from base 1. The germline V gene (reference sequence) yields DFQATT for CDR1 and SNEGSKA for CDR2. For unsorted PBMC libraries, 2 million PBMCs were used after storage in RNAlater at -80 degrees C until RNA extraction. The multiple sclerosis patients were enrolled in a US clinical protocol that used magnetic resonance imaging to evaluate disease progression. Peripheral blood was subjected to Ficoll-Hypaque density gradient centrifugation to isolate PBMCs, which were then cryopreserved in liquid nitrogen. To synthesize cDNA, template-switch 5'RACE was performed with a primer carrying a 10-nucleotide random unique molecular identifier so that each TCR transcript was tagged. Over 180 million TCR-beta sequences, covering 15-18 subjects, were produced in each sequencing run. The RNeasy kit was used to extract total RNA. TCR-beta VDJ regions were amplified with primers for the TCR constant region and the 5'RACE anchor, using the KAPA Real-time Library Amplification kit. A first PCR added sample indexes and Illumina adaptors, and a second PCR then raised library yield. After purification with Ampure beads, the TCR product of roughly 650 bp was size-selected on a 2% E-gel SizeSelection system. Before pooling, library quality was assessed on a Bioanalyzer, concentration was determined with Qubit, and library quantification was performed with the Kapa Library Quantification kit. An Illumina HiSeq 2500 sequenced the libraries paired-end 2 x 150 bp. To increase sequence diversity, about 23-32% phiX was spiked into each library pool. Regarding the original processing steps: The UMI-based MiGEC pipeline processed quality-filtered reads and removed over 90% of raw TCR sequences during error correction. VDJ genes were aligned to IMGT germline references, and each clonotype was defined by a unique CDR3 amino acid sequence together with V-J genes. Clonal expansion, Shannon diversity, and CDR3 relatedness (CalcPairwiseDistances, ClusterSamples) were evaluated with VDJtools, and phylogenetic trees were built with CLCbio workbench. Clones with at least 8 unique UMIs were defined as expanded, with this threshold being based on coefficient-of-variation modelling across technical triplicates. Clones were called with MiXCR by TCRdb after fastp trimmed the public reads at Q25, and only in-frame beta chains were retained. Rows with a matching CDR3 protein are joined into one entry that keeps the most common DNA and genes. In this record, the V and J calls reflect TCRdb's handling and not the investigators' own analysis. The sample has 70,000 or so distinct CDR3 sequences on record, roughly 3.1% of them singletons. The biggest ten clones account for 5.2% of the sample.

The source material was PBMCs. This receptor was obtained from a woman between 45 and 65 years old with multiple sclerosis. In this chain, TRBV20-1 is recombined with TRBJ1-5; D gene: possibly TRBD1, on 6 matching bases. The DNA reads TGCAGTGCTAGAGATCGGAAGACAGGCTATCAGCCCCAGCATTTT. It codes for CSARDRKTGYQPQHF.